Following are 24 T cell receptor beta chains from one sample sequenced in a study of post-analysis software for immune sequencing data. Study-wide findings and caveats: About 5 TRBV segments occurring more often in patients than controls included TRBV5-6, TRBV5-1 and TRBV20-1.

No antigens are known for them. Incorporated into the TCR beta cDNA libraries were unique molecular identifiers, which served to reduce PCR and sequencing biases. TCRdb fed the PCR reads into MiXCR, producing one record per CDR3 protein. The sample contains hundreds of thousands of distinct CDR3 sequences, around 37% of which appear only once. The sequenced sample was blood. These receptor sequences come from a girl aged 5 to 17 with multiple sclerosis.

A few counts support this clonotype. This CDR3 reads CASSLYRQGHYGYTF. CDR3 bases: TGTGCCAGCAGCTTATACAGACAGGGCCATTATGGCTACACCTTC. V gene TRBV7-2 combines with J gene TRBJ1-2, with 7 bases fitting TRBD1. Germline CDR1 is SGHTA and CDR2 is FQGNSA. J gave up 5 bases and V 2 bases, and 8 bases lay outside the gene matches. The CDR3 consists of 15 residues.

The chain employs TRBV20-1 and TRBJ2-3; 8 nucleotides align to TRBD2. Per germline, CDR1 DFQATT and CDR2 SNEGSKA (reference sequence). The J segment lost 4 bases and the V segment lost 0 bases, leaving 6 bases of the junction unmatched. This CDR3 has 15 residues. The DNA for the CDR3 is TGCAGTGCTAGAGAAAGAGCGGGGGTCTCAGATACGCAGTATTTT. Amino acids: CSARERAGVSDTQYF.

This clonotype was seen only a few times. The chain joins TRBV27 to TRBJ1-1, with D unresolved. CDR1 is MNHEY and CDR2 is SMNVEV in the germline V gene (reference sequence). This CDR3 is built from 12 residues. The V end lost 6 bases, the J end lost 5 bases, and 10 bases lay between the germline ends. Here the CDR3 reads CASRTGGTEAFF. The CDR3 nucleotides are TGTGCCAGCAGGACGGGCGGGACTGAAGCTTTCTTT.

The rearrangement uses TRBV5-6 and TRBJ1-5; D perhaps matches TRBD1 (5 bases). In germline, CDR1 is SGHDT, CDR2 YYEEEE. Trimming stripped 1 base from V and 4 bases from J, with 12 bases between. The CDR3 is made up of 15 amino acids. The CDR3 coding sequence is TGTGCCAGCAGCTTGTGGAGTCAGGGAAATCAGCCCCAGCATTTT. Translation: CASSLWSQGNQPQHF.

The CDR3 loop reads CASSPSGIAYEQYF. For the CDR3, the DNA is TGTGCCAGCAGTCCTAGCGGGATAGCCTACGAGCAGTACTTC. This chain connects TRBV6-5 to TRBJ2-4; 9 nucleotides line up with TRBD2. The last part of the DNA fits TRBJ2-7 better; the J call may be wrong. Germline CDR1 MNHEY, CDR2 SVGAGI. This CDR3 comprises 14 residues.

This clonotype was detected a few times. One junction end does not reproduce the germline sequence, and a read error may be involved. The rearrangement links TRBV7-7 to TRBJ2-7, with D maybe TRBD1 (5 bases). Germline V gene data show CDR1 as SSHAT and CDR2 as FNYEAQ (reference sequence). CDR3 length: 13 residues. This CDR3 reads CASSSLDKSEQYF. CDR3 nucleotide sequence: TGTGCTAGCAGCTCCCTGGACAAATCCGAGCAGTACTTC.

In this sample, this clonotype turned up a few times. The chain has TRBV29-1 and TRBJ2-5; TRBD1 might be the D (6 bases). The CDR3 sequence is 12 residues long. CDR1 and CDR2 (germline): SQVTM, ANQGSEA. Trimming stripped 7 bases from V and 1 base from J, with 10 bases between. The CDR3 bases are TGCAGCGGGACAGTTCCCCAAGAGACCCAGTACTTC. Translation gives CSGTVPQETQYF.

The chain links TRBV6-2 or TRBV6-3 to TRBJ1-1; perhaps TRBD1 as D (5 bases). V gave up 10 bases and J gave up 1 base, with 22 bases separating them. The CDR3 loop spans 16 amino acids. Germline CDR1 is MNHEY and CDR2 is SVGEGT. The CDR3, as DNA: TGTGCCAACAGGCACGCGCAGGGTCGAGGGAACACTGAAGCTTTCTTT. It translates to CANRHAQGRGNTEAFF.

The chain carries TRBV29-1 and TRBJ2-7; D uncertain. V dropped 0 bases and J dropped 0 bases, with 12 bases sitting between them. This CDR3 spans 15 amino acids. Germline CDR1 reads SQVTM; CDR2 reads ANQGSEA. CDR3 in amino acids: CSVEDQQSSSYEQYF. DNA for the CDR3: TGCAGCGTTGAAGATCAACAGTCGAGCTCCTACGAGCAGTACTTC.

This clonotype was detected a few times. The V and J genes are TRBV6-2 or TRBV6-3 and TRBJ2-1, with D possibly called TRBD1 or TRBD2 (6 bases each). Germline CDR1 and CDR2: MNHEY and SVGEGT. This CDR3 has 16 residues. Between the trimmed V and J ends, which lost 1 base and 7 bases, there was a span of 17 bases. The CDR3 here is CASSYLEGGFQNEQFF. CDR3 DNA sequence: TGTGCCAGCAGTTACTTAGAGGGGGGCTTTCAAAATGAGCAGTTCTTC.

The rearrangement uses TRBV13 and TRBJ2-7; D is unresolved. The V and J ends lost 2 bases and 6 bases respectively, with 8 bases between them. The CDR3 extends over 12 amino acids. Germline V gene data show CDR1 as PRHDT and CDR2 as FYEKMQ (reference sequence). This CDR3 is CASSLNQAEQYF. CDR3 bases: TGTGCCAGCAGCTTAAATCAGGCCGAGCAGTACTTC.

The chain carries TRBV20-1 and TRBJ1-4; D is uncertain. V lost 4 bases and J 8 bases, leaving 26 bases between the germline ends. This CDR3 region has 17 residues. The germline V gene encodes CDR1 DFQATT and CDR2 SNEGSKA (reference sequence). The CDR3 protein is CSATSRESLNIGEKLFF. CDR3 DNA sequence: TGCAGTGCTACCTCCCGGGAAAGTCTAAACATCGGAGAAAAACTGTTTTTT.

The rearrangement joins TRBV7-9 to TRBJ2-3; 10 bases are shared with TRBD2. The CDR3 consists of 20 residues. With V trimmed by 6 bases and J by 0 bases, 18 bases remained unmatched. Germline CDR1 and CDR2: SEHNR and FQNEAQ (reference sequence). The chain's CDR3 is CASSYPDLAGGLSSTDTQYF. The CDR3 DNA reads TGTGCCAGCAGTTATCCCGATTTAGCGGGGGGCCTCTCAAGCACAGATACGCAGTATTTT. The full variable domain, completed using reference TRBV7-9 and TRBJ2-3, is DTGVSQNPRHKITKRGQNVTFRCDPISEHNRLYWYRQTLGQGPEFLTYFQNEAQLEKSRLLSDRFSAERPKGSFSTLEIQRTEQGDSAMYLCASSYPDLAGGLSSTDTQYFGPGTRLTVL.

This chain joins TRBV27 and TRBJ2-1; TRBD2 matches at 9 bases. CDR3 length: 17 amino acids. V trimming: 0 bases; J trimming: 5 bases; junction bases outside the gene matches: 8. CDR1 and CDR2 (germline): MNHEY, SMNVEV (reference sequence). CDR3 sequence: CASSLSVAGANDNEQFF. For the CDR3, the DNA is TGTGCCAGCAGTTTATCCGTAGCGGGGGCCAACGACAATGAGCAGTTCTTC.

This clonotype was detected a few times. This chain connects TRBV20-1 to TRBJ2-1; D gene ambiguous. The CDR3 runs 14 residues. CDR1 is DFQATT, CDR2 SNEGSKA, per germline (reference sequence). V was pared by 3 bases and J by 2 bases, with 11 bases between. The chain's CDR3 is CSASRPLAYNEQFF. The DNA for the CDR3 is TGCAGTGCTAGTAGGCCACTCGCCTACAATGAGCAGTTCTTC.

Comments on this clonotype: A much bigger clone sits one base away, suggesting this may be a read error. The chain joins TRBV12-3 or TRBV12-4 to TRBJ2-5; D is uncertain. The DNA end favors TRBJ2-7, so the J call may be wrong. The CDR3 runs 12 residues. Here the CDR3 DNA reads TGTGCCAGTACAACCAGGAGAGACGAGCAGTACTTC. This gives the protein CASTTRRDEQYF.

The chain has TRBV11-2 and TRBJ2-7; TRBD2 matches at 8 bases. The CDR3 has 17 amino acids. With V trimmed by 1 base and J by 0 bases, 8 bases remained unmatched. Germline assignment: CDR1 SGHAT and CDR2 FQNNGV. The CDR3 reads CASSLGSGGLSSYEQYF. CDR3 coding DNA: TGTGCCAGCAGCTTAGGGAGCGGGGGTCTCAGCTCCTACGAGCAGTACTTC.

V gene TRBV29-1 combines with J gene TRBJ2-1; D gene uncertain. The ends were cut back, 2 bases at V and 7 bases at J, with 9 bases in the middle. This CDR3 contains 12 residues. CDR1 is SQVTM and CDR2 is ANQGSEA in the germline V gene. The DNA of the CDR3 is TGCAGCGTTGAATCCGGCGTGAATGAGCAGTTCTTC. Translation: CSVESGVNEQFF.

This clonotype showed up just a few times. This chain connects TRBV9 to TRBJ2-1, with TRBD2 as a possible D gene (6 bases). CDR1 is SGDLS, CDR2 YYNGEE, per germline. Trimming pared 3 bases from V and 9 bases from J, leaving 10 bases between. The CDR3 has 12 residues. The CDR3: CASSERASEQFF. CDR3 bases: TGTGCCAGCAGCGAGCGGGCAAGTGAGCAGTTCTTC.

This sequence joins TRBV6-1 and TRBJ1-1; D unclear. V lost 3 bases and J lost 8, with 16 bases in between. This CDR3 contains 14 residues. Per germline, CDR1 MNHNS and CDR2 SASEGT. The CDR3 DNA follows: TGTGCCAGCAGTGATTCTTCAGGTTCGGGAGAAGCTTTCTTT. This encodes CASSDSSGSGEAFF.

This clonotype was seen a handful of times. One end of the junction fails to match germline, which may point to a read error. The genes are TRBV5-1 and TRBJ1-2; 7 bases match TRBD1. Germline CDR1 and CDR2: SGHRS and YFSETQ. This CDR3 has 15 amino acids. Here the CDR3 reads CARSQAGQSAYGYTF. The CDR3, as DNA: TGCGCCCGCAGCCAAGCGGGACAGAGTGCCTATGGCTACACCTTC.

The table lists this clonotype with a few counts. The chain recombines TRBV10-2 with TRBJ2-7; 15 positions agree with TRBD2. This CDR3 has 16 residues. Trimming at V came to 6 bases and at J to 5 bases, leaving 8 bases not matched to a gene. Germline V gene sequence: CDR1 WSHSY, CDR2 SAAADI. CDR3 nucleotides: TGCGCCAGCAGGCCCCGGACTAGCGGGGGGGCGGACGAGCAGTACTTC. Its translation: CASRPRTSGGADEQYF.

The CDR3 is CASRTRRTEAFF. DNA for the CDR3: TGTGCCAGCAGAACCAGGAGAACTGAAGCTTTCTTT. This chain links TRBV12-3 or TRBV12-4 with TRBJ1-1, with no clear D. The CDR3 runs to 12 residues. The V end was cut by 6 bases, the J end by 5 bases, with 10 bases between.

About this clonotype itself: Sequence at one end of the junction differs from germline and may be a read error. J is TRBJ1-6 and V is TRBV6-6, with TRBD1 matching 8 bases. The CDR3 is made up of 16 amino acids. CDR1 MNHNY and CDR2 SVGAGI come from the germline V gene (reference sequence). For the CDR3, the DNA is TGTGCCAGCACCATAGTACCGGACAGGGATAATTCACTCCTCCACTTT. It specifies CASTIVPDRDNSLLHF.